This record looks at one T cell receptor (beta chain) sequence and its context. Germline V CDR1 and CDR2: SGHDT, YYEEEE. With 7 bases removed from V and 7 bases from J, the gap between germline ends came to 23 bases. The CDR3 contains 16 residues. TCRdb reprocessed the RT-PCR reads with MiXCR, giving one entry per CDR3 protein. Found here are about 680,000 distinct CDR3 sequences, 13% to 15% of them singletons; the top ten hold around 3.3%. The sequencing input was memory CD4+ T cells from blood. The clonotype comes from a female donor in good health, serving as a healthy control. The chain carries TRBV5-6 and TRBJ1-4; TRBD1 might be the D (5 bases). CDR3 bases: TGTGCCAGCGGGATCCGTCCTGTGGGTCAGGGTGAAAAACTGTTTTTT. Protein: CASGIRPVGQGEKLFF.